The 28 T cell receptor beta chains listed next were all sequenced from one sample in a study of OX40 agonist ivuxolimab in advanced cancers. Library preparation employed the immunoSEQ multiplex PCR assay. The immuneACCESS repertoire file appears here via TCRdb, limited to in-frame rearrangements. These files lack a portion of the clones; in checked studies, under half of the deficit traces to unresolved V genes, and the cause of the others is not known. Across this sample there are approximately 40,000 clones, with more than 75% seen only once. Together, the top ten hold about an eighth of the sample. The specimen was CD4+ or CD8+ T cells sorted from blood, collected in a trial of the OX40 agonist ivuxolimab. These receptors were collected from an adult with an advanced solid tumor such as melanoma, head and neck, liver or kidney cancer.

The chain is built from TRBV4-1 and TRBJ2-2, with TRBD2 matching over 7 bases. The CDR3 totals 16 residues. V shed 3 bases and J 4 bases; nucleotides not matched to a gene: 8. Per germline, CDR1 MGHRA and CDR2 YSYEKL. The chain's CDR3 is CASSQGAGYGTGELFF. Written as DNA, the CDR3 is TGCGCCAGCAGCCAGGGAGCGGGGTACGGCACCGGGGAGCTGTTTTTT.

The J gene is TRBJ1-2, the V gene TRBV7-9; D gene unclear. The V end was cut by 5 bases, the J end by 5 bases, with 9 bases between. The V gene's germline CDR1 is SEHNR and CDR2 FQNEAQ (reference sequence). This CDR3 spans 12 amino acids. The CDR3 spells CASSVYEYGYTF. As DNA, the CDR3 is TGTGCCAGCAGCGTCTATGAGTATGGCTACACCTTC.

This clone is medium-sized by share. This specimen includes other DNA sequences encoding the same CDR3. The chain has TRBV11-2 and TRBJ2-3; the D is unclear. Germline-derived CDR1 and CDR2 are SGHAT and FQNNGV. This CDR3 has 14 residues. V was pared by 1 base and J by 0 bases, with 5 bases between. The CDR3 region has the DNA TGTGCCAGCAGCTTAGGAACAAGCACAGATACGCAGTATTTT. This translates into CASSLGTSTDTQYF.

This sequence joins TRBV27 and TRBJ1-5, with unresolved D. Germline-derived CDR1 and CDR2 are MNHEY and SMNVEV (reference sequence). V lost 2 bases and J 1 base, leaving 9 bases between the germline ends. The CDR3 sequence is 15 residues long. CDR3 DNA sequence: TGTGCCAGCAGTTTAATCGTCGGAAGCAATCAGCCCCAGCATTTT. This codes for CASSLIVGSNQPQHF.

The genes are TRBV13 and TRBJ2-5; D is possibly TRBD1 (6 bases). Trimming took 4 bases from V and 2 from J, leaving 8 bases between them. Germline CDR1 PRHDT, CDR2 FYEKMQ (reference sequence). This CDR3 comprises 13 residues. CDR3 nucleotide sequence: TGTGCCAGCAGCTACGGGACACAAGAGACCCAGTACTTC. Its protein product is CASSYGTQETQYF.

For the CDR3, the DNA is TGTGCCAGCAGCTTTACGTCTTCGGGTCCGGTCTATGGCTACACCTTC. As protein: CASSFTSSGPVYGYTF. This rearrangement joins TRBV13 to TRBJ1-2; D gene uncertain. The V gene's germline CDR1 is PRHDT and CDR2 FYEKMQ (reference sequence). V was trimmed by 3 bases and J by 4 bases, leaving 18 bases between them. CDR3 length equals 16 residues.

The rearrangement uses TRBV19 and TRBJ1-2; 9 nucleotides match TRBD1. After removal of 9 bases from V and 2 bases from J, the junction contained 4 bases not matched to a gene. The germline V gene encodes CDR1 LNHDA and CDR2 SQIVND (reference sequence). The CDR3 loop spans 13 amino acids. CDR3 in amino acids: CASWDRANYGYTF. The CDR3 DNA sequence: TGTGCCAGCTGGGACAGGGCCAACTATGGCTACACCTTC.

The chain couples TRBV5-1 to TRBJ1-1; D gene unclear. The CDR3 is made up of 15 amino acids. Germline loops: CDR1 SGHRS, CDR2 YFSETQ. V was cut by 4 bases and J by 4 bases, with 17 bases left in between. The CDR3: CASSTNPGQGTEAFF. The CDR3, as DNA: TGCGCCAGCAGCACAAACCCCGGGCAAGGCACTGAAGCTTTCTTT.

This chain connects TRBV5-6 to TRBJ2-3, with 7 bases lining up with TRBD1. The ends lost 3 bases at V and 4 bases at J; junction bases unmatched: 11. Germline assignment: CDR1 SGHDT and CDR2 YYEEEE. The CDR3 has 16 residues. The CDR3 DNA sequence: TGTGCCAGCAGCTCCCCGGACAGGTTTGGTCCAGATACGCAGTATTTT. It specifies CASSSPDRFGPDTQYF.

The chain couples TRBV30 to TRBJ2-1; 9 bases align to TRBD2. V dropped 2 bases and J dropped 2; count of bases not matched to a gene: 4. Germline V gives CDR1 GTSNPN, CDR2 SVGIG (reference sequence). The CDR3 has 15 residues. As DNA, the CDR3 is TGTGCCTGGAGTCTGCGGGAGGGGACCTACAATGAGCAGTTCTTC. Amino acids: CAWSLREGTYNEQFF.

This chain joins TRBV27 and TRBJ2-1; TRBD1 is a possible D gene (5 bases). Trimming took off 0 bases at V and 8 bases at J, with 20 bases between the two ends. The CDR3 consists of 17 residues. CDR1 and CDR2 from the germline V gene are MNHEY and SMNVEV (reference sequence). CDR3 amino acids: CASSLSQGRPLGDEQFF. Here the CDR3 DNA reads TGTGCCAGCAGTTTATCTCAGGGCCGCCCATTAGGCGATGAGCAGTTCTTC.

Here the CDR3 DNA reads TGTGCCAGCAGCCAAACAGGGGCCTATGGCTACACCTTC. Translated, it gives CASSQTGAYGYTF. This chain uses TRBV11-2 with TRBJ1-2, with 7 bases lining up with TRBD1. The CDR3 has 13 residues. Looked up from germline, CDR1 is SGHAT and CDR2 is FQNNGV. J gave up 4 bases and V 5 bases, and 4 bases lay outside the gene matches.

V is TRBV19 and J is TRBJ1-1, with D hard to call. Deletions cut 1 base from V and 0 bases from J, with 15 bases between. CDR1 and CDR2 (germline): LNHDA, SQIVND (reference sequence). This CDR3 region has 17 residues. The CDR3 DNA reads TGTGCCAGTAGTATAGTAAGGGCCGCGATAATGAACACTGAAGCTTTCTTT. This encodes CASSIVRAAIMNTEAFF.

The chain joins TRBV27 to TRBJ2-1; 10 bases fit TRBD2. Germline-derived CDR1 and CDR2 are MNHEY and SMNVEV (reference sequence). Trimming cost V 8 bases and J 8 bases; bases outside gene matches: 12. The CDR3 length is 15 residues. DNA for the CDR3: TGTGCCAGCGTACTAGCGGGAACGGGGTTATATGAGCAGTTCTTC. Encoded protein: CASVLAGTGLYEQFF.

CDR3 protein: CASSLGGGILYEQYF. The CDR3 DNA follows: TGTGCCAGCAGTCTAGGGGGGGGGATCCTCTACGAGCAGTACTTC. The J gene is TRBJ2-7, the V gene TRBV6-6; a weak D match, TRBD2 (7 bases). Germline assignment: CDR1 MNHNY and CDR2 SVGAGI (reference sequence). V was shortened by 5 bases and J by 3 bases, with 17 bases between the two germline ends. The CDR3 is 15 amino acids.

The rearrangement uses TRBV15 and TRBJ2-7; 10 bases are a match to TRBD2. CDR3 length: 18 residues. Germline assignment: CDR1 LNHNV and CDR2 YYDKDF (reference sequence). Trimming cost V 2 bases and J 1 base; bases outside gene matches: 11. CDR3 in amino acids: CATSRSLPGLAFSYEQYF. Here the CDR3 DNA reads TGTGCCACCAGCAGATCGTTACCGGGACTAGCGTTTTCCTACGAGCAGTACTTC.

The genes are TRBV29-1 and TRBJ1-1; a possible D gene is TRBD1 (5 bases). CDR3 length equals 14 residues. The V end was cut by 7 bases, the J end by 0 bases, with 15 bases between. Per germline, CDR1 SQVTM and CDR2 ANQGSEA. Here the CDR3 DNA reads TGCAGCGCCCTTGGGGGGGTCGTGAACACTGAAGCTTTCTTT. This encodes CSALGGVVNTEAFF.

The chain joins TRBV7-6 to TRBJ2-2; 7 bases agree with TRBD1. Germline V gene data show CDR1 as SGHVS and CDR2 as FNYEAQ. Trimming cost V 5 bases and J 6 bases; bases outside gene matches: 21. This CDR3 spans 19 amino acids. The CDR3 loop reads CASSHPKGGEFSMAGELFF. DNA for the CDR3: TGTGCCAGCAGCCATCCAAAAGGGGGCGAGTTTAGTATGGCCGGGGAGCTGTTTTTT. Supplemented by reference TRBV7-6 and TRBJ2-2, the full variable domain reads GAGVSQSPRYKVTKRGQDVALRCDPISGHVSLYWYRQALGQGPEFLTYFNYEAQQDKSGLPNDRFSAERPEGSISTLTIQRTEQRDSAMYRCASSHPKGGEFSMAGELFFGEGSRLTVL.

This clone was recorded once. The V gene is TRBV5-6, the J gene TRBJ2-5, with D tentatively TRBD2 (5 bases). CDR3 length: 14 residues. The germline gives CDR1 SGHDT, CDR2 YYEEEE. The V end was cut by 1 base, the J end by 4 bases, with 11 bases between. DNA of the CDR3: TGTGCCAGCAGCTTGATAGGCGAGGGAGAGACCCAGTACTTC. Protein product: CASSLIGEGETQYF.

In regard to this clone: The same CDR3 also results from other DNA sequences found in this sample. This chain joins TRBV18 and TRBJ2-7; D uncertain. Germline V lookup: CDR1 KGHSH, CDR2 LQKENI. The CDR3 loop spans 12 amino acids. Trimming removed 3 bases at V and 1 base at J, with 4 bases between. This CDR3 is CASSPGSYEQYF. Here the CDR3 DNA reads TGTGCCAGCTCACCGGGGTCCTACGAGCAGTACTTC.

The chain joins TRBV7-2 to TRBJ2-5, with D perhaps TRBD1 (7 bases). V was shortened by 4 bases and J by 3 bases, with 15 bases between the two germline ends. The CDR3 loop spans 15 amino acids. From germline, CDR1 is SGHTA and CDR2 FQGNSA. The CDR3, as DNA: TGTGCCAGCAGCTATCCCCAGGGGGGAGAAGAGACCCAGTACTTC. Translated, it gives CASSYPQGGEETQYF.

The chain recombines TRBV27 with TRBJ1-4; no definite D call. CDR3 size: 15 residues. Germline V gene data show CDR1 as MNHEY and CDR2 as SMNVEV (reference sequence). Trimming removed 3 bases from V and 3 bases from J, with 11 bases in between. The CDR3 DNA reads as TGTGCCAGCAGTTTCATCCCCCGGGCTAATGAAAAACTGTTTTTT. It yields the protein CASSFIPRANEKLFF.

V usage is TRBV28 and J usage is TRBJ2-7, with D unresolved. CDR3 length: 12 amino acids. V was trimmed by 2 bases and J by 4 bases, leaving 6 bases between them. Germline values: CDR1 MDHEN, CDR2 SYDVKM. The CDR3 here is CASSLRAYEQYF. CDR3 nucleotide sequence: TGTGCCAGCAGTTTAAGGGCTTACGAGCAGTACTTC. The entire variable domain, with the rest obtained from reference TRBV28 and TRBJ2-7, is as follows: DVKVTQSSRYLVKRTGEKVFLECVQDMDHENMFWYRQDPGLGLRLIYFSYDVKMKEKGDIPEGYSVSREKKERFSLILESASTNQTSMYLCASSLRAYEQYFGPGTRLTVT.

This clone appeared once. V usage is TRBV5-4 and J usage is TRBJ2-5; D not resolved. Germline V gene sequence: CDR1 SGHNT, CDR2 YYREEE (reference sequence). The CDR3 is 12 residues long. V shed 0 bases and J shed 0 bases, with 0 bases lying between them. Written as DNA, the CDR3 is TGTGCCAGCAGCTTGGACCAAGAGACCCAGTACTTC. Amino acids: CASSLDQETQYF.

This chain joins TRBV6-6 and TRBJ1-1, with D unclear. The CDR3 runs 11 residues. The V end was cut by 7 bases, the J end by 6 bases, with 9 bases between. Germline CDR1 and CDR2: MNHNY and SVGAGI (reference sequence). In DNA form, the CDR3 reads TGTGCCAGCAATTTTTATCCTGAAGCTTTCTTT. Protein product: CASNFYPEAFF.

The sample holds one count of this clone. The chain couples TRBV12-5 to TRBJ2-3, with D hard to call. This CDR3 has 12 amino acids. Between the trimmed V and J ends, which lost 6 bases and 5 bases, there was a span of 9 bases. CDR1 and CDR2 from the germline V gene are LGHNT and FRNRAP. CDR3 amino acids: CASGGWGDTQYF. The CDR3 DNA reads TGTGCTAGTGGGGGTTGGGGAGATACGCAGTATTTT.

This sequence joins TRBV10-3 and TRBJ2-7; D not resolved. V was clipped by 2 bases and J by 0 bases, with 5 bases between them. This CDR3 is built from 13 residues. The germline gives CDR1 ENHRY, CDR2 SYGVKD. CDR3 protein: CAISEGFSYEQYF. CDR3 bases: TGTGCCATCAGTGAGGGCTTCTCCTACGAGCAGTACTTC.

This clone was seen once. The chain links TRBV6-5 to TRBJ1-1, with D perhaps TRBD1 (6 bases). The CDR3 loop spans 14 amino acids. Germline values: CDR1 MNHEY, CDR2 SVGAGI. The germline V and J ends were trimmed by 6 bases and 0 bases, with 11 bases remaining between them. For the CDR3, the DNA is TGTGCCAGCAGCGACAGGTCCATGAACACTGAAGCTTTCTTT. It specifies CASSDRSMNTEAFF.